Following are 7 T cell receptor beta chains from one sample sequenced in a study of shared clonotypes between healthy human individuals. Here immunoSEQ multiplex PCR was the method, and the copy in TCRdb shows in-frame clones only, minus some. This sample has more than 600,000 clones, with under 95% found just once. Selected positively for CCR7 and CD45RO-negative, naive CD8 cells excluded terminally differentiated effector memory CD45RA+ cells. The sequenced sample was naive CD8+ T cells sorted from blood. These receptor sequences come from a man aged 30 to 45 in good health.

The rearrangement joins TRBV30 to TRBJ2-3, with TRBD2 as a possible D gene (7 bases). This CDR3 contains 15 residues. Looked up from germline, CDR1 is GTSNPN and CDR2 is SVGIG (reference sequence). CDR3 protein: CATKRGAGVTDTQYF. In nucleotides, the CDR3 is TGTGCGACAAAACGGGGGGCGGGAGTGACAGATACGCAGTATTTT.

J is TRBJ2-3 and V is TRBV5-5; 12 nucleotides match TRBD2. Germline V CDR1 and CDR2: SGHKS, YYEKEE (reference sequence). J gave up 4 bases and V 2 bases, and 2 bases lay outside the gene matches. There are 15 residues in the CDR3. CDR3 bases: TGTGCCAGCAGCTTAAGACTAGCGGGAGCAGATACGCAGTATTTT. This encodes CASSLRLAGADTQYF.

This clone was detected once. The chain uses TRBV11-2 and TRBJ1-2; possible D gene TRBD1, 5 bases. The CDR3 contains 15 residues. Germline CDR1 and CDR2: SGHAT and FQNNGV. V gave up 4 bases and J gave up 2 bases, with 14 bases separating them. In DNA form, the CDR3 reads TGTGCCAGCAGCTCGCTGGGGGAGCGAAACTATGGCTACACCTTC. This translates into CASSSLGERNYGYTF.

J is TRBJ2-1 and V is TRBV7-9; D not certain. Germline CDR1 reads SEHNR; CDR2 reads FQNEAQ (reference sequence). The ends were cut back, 5 bases at V and 8 bases at J, with 13 bases in the middle. The CDR3 is 13 residues long. CDR3 protein: CASSPPTLDEQFF. The CDR3 bases are TGTGCCAGCAGCCCCCCCACACTGGATGAGCAGTTCTTC. Supplemented by reference TRBV7-9 and TRBJ2-1, the full variable domain reads DTGVSQNPRHKITKRGQNVTFRCDPISEHNRLYWYRQTLGQGPEFLTYFQNEAQLEKSRLLSDRFSAERPKGSFSTLEIQRTEQGDSAMYLCASSPPTLDEQFFGPGTRLTVL.

The chain uses TRBV6-6 and TRBJ2-1; possible D gene TRBD2, 6 bases. The V gene lost 9 bases and the J gene lost 1 base, with 10 bases spanning the gap. The CDR3 extends over 13 amino acids. The germline CDR1 and CDR2 sequences are MNHNY and SVGAGI (reference sequence). The DNA of the CDR3 is TGTGCCAGTAGCGGTTTTTCCTACAATGAGCAGTTCTTC. Translation gives CASSGFSYNEQFF.

The chain combines TRBV5-5 with TRBJ1-1; possible D gene TRBD1, 6 bases. The CDR3 consists of 17 residues. V lost 4 bases and J 7 bases, leaving 26 bases between the germline ends. Germline CDR1 is SGHKS and CDR2 is YYEKEE (reference sequence). This CDR3 is CASSPLSGAGGGDEAFF. The CDR3 DNA follows: TGTGCCAGCAGCCCTCTATCTGGGGCGGGCGGGGGCGATGAAGCTTTCTTT.

This clone was picked up one time. The V gene is TRBV10-3, the J gene TRBJ2-1; D uncertain. Germline values: CDR1 ENHRY, CDR2 SYGVKD. The CDR3 length is 16 residues. Between the trimmed V and J ends, which lost 0 bases and 7 bases, there was a span of 16 bases. The CDR3 sequence: CAISESPSLGLNEQFF. The CDR3 region has the DNA TGTGCCATCAGTGAGTCGCCCTCCTTAGGGCTGAATGAGCAGTTCTTC.